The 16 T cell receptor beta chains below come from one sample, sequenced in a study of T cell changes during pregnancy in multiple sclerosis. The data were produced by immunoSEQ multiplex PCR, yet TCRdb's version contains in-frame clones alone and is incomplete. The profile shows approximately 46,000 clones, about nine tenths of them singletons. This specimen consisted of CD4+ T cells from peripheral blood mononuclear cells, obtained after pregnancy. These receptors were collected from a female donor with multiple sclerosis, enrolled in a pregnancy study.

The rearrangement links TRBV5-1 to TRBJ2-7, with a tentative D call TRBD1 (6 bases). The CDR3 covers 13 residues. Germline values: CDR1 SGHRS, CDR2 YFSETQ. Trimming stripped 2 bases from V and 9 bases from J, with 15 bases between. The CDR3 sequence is CASSFDRMNPQYF. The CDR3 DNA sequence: TGCGCCAGCAGCTTTGACAGGATGAATCCGCAGTACTTC.

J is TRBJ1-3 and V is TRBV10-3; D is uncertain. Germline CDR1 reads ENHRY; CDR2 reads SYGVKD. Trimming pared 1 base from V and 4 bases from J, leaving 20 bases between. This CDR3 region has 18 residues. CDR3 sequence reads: CAISEWNDPRRGGNTIYF. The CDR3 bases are TGTGCCATCAGTGAGTGGAACGACCCCAGGAGAGGGGGAAACACCATATATTTT.

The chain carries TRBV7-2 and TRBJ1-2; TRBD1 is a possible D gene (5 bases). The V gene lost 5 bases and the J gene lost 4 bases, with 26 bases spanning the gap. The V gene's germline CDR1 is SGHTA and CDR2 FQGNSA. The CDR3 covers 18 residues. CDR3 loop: CASSPIVFQGGGAYGYTF. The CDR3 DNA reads TGTGCCAGCAGCCCAATCGTCTTCCAGGGCGGCGGTGCCTATGGCTACACCTTC.

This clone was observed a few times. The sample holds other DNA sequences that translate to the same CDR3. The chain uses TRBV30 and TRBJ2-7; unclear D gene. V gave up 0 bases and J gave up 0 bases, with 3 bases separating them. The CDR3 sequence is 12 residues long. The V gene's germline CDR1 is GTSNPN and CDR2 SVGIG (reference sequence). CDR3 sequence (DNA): TGTGCCTGGAGTGTTAGCTCCTACGAGCAGTACTTC. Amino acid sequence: CAWSVSSYEQYF.

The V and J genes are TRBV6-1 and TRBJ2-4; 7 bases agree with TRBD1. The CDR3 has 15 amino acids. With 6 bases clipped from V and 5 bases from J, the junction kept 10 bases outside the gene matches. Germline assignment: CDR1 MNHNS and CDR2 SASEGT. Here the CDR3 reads CASRPIQGDQNIQYF. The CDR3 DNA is TGTGCCAGCAGACCTATCCAGGGGGACCAAAACATTCAGTACTTC.

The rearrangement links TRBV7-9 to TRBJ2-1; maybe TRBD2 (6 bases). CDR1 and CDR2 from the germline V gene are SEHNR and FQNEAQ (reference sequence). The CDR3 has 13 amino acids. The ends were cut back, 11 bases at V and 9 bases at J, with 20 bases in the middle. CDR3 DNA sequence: TGTGCCGGTCAGAATACGGGAGCCGGTGAGCAGTTCTTC. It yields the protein CAGQNTGAGEQFF.

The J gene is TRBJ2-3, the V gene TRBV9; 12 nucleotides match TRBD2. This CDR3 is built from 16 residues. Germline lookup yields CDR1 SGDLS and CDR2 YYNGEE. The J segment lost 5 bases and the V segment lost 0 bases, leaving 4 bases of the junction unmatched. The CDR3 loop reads CASSVGLAGVGDTQYF. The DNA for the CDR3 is TGTGCCAGCAGCGTAGGACTAGCGGGAGTAGGAGATACGCAGTATTTT.

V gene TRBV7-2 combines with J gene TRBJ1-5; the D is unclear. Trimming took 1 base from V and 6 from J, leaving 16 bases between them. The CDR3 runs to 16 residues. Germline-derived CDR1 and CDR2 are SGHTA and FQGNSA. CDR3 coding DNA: TGTGCCAGCAGCTTAGTTGGCAGGTGGGCCGGTCAGCCCCAGCATTTT. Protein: CASSLVGRWAGQPQHF.

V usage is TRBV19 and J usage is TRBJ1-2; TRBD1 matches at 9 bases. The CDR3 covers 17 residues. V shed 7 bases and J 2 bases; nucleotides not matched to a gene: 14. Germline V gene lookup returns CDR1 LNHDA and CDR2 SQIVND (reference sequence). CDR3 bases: TGTGCCAGTAACCCCGTGGGACAGGGAGTTCGGAACTATGGCTACACCTTC. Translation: CASNPVGQGVRNYGYTF.

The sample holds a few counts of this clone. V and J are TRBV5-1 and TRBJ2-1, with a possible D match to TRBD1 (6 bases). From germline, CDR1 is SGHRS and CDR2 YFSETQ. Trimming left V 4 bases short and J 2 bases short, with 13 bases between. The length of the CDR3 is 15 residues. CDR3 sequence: CASSVGRTAYNEQFF. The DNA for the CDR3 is TGCGCCAGCAGCGTAGGCCGGACAGCCTACAATGAGCAGTTCTTC.

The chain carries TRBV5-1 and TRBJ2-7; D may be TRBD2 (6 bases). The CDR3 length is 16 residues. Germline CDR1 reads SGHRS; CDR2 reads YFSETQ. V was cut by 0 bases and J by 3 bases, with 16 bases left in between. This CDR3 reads CASSLGSAGRNYEQYF. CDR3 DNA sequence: TGCGCCAGCAGCTTGGGCTCGGCAGGGAGGAACTACGAGCAGTACTTC.

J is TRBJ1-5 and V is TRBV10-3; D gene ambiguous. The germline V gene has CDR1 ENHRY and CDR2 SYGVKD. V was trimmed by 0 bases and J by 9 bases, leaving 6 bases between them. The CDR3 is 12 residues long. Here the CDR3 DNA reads TGTGCCATCAGTGAGTCGCGGATGCCCCAGCATTTT. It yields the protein CAISESRMPQHF.

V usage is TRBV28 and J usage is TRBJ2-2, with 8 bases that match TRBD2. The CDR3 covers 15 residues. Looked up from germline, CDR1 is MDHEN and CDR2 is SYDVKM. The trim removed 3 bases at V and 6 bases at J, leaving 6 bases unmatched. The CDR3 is CASSFTGRAPGELFF. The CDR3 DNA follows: TGTGCCAGCAGTTTCACCGGGAGGGCCCCCGGGGAGCTGTTTTTT.

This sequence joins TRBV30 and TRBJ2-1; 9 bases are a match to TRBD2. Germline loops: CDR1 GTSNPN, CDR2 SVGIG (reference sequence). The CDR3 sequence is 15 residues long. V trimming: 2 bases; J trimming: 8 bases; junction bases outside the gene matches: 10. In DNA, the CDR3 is TGTGCCTGGAGTATTTTGGGACTAGCCGGCGATGAGCAGTTCTTC. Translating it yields CAWSILGLAGDEQFF.

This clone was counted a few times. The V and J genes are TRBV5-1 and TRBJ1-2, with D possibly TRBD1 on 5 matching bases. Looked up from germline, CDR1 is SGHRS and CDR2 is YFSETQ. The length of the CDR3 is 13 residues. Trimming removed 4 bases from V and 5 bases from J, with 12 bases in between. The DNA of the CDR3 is TGCGCCAGCAGCCCTTTAGCAGGGTATGGCTACACCTTC. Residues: CASSPLAGYGYTF.

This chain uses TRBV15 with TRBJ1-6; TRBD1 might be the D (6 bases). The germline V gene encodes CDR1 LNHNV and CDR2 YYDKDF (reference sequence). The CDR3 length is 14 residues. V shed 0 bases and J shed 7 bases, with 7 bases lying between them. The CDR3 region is CATSRDRGNSPLHF. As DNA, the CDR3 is TGTGCCACCAGCAGAGACAGGGGAAATTCACCCCTCCACTTT.